The source of this T cell receptor beta chain is a study of cytomegalovirus exposure and HLA in healthy donors. Overall study context: Counted in an early data release were about 85 million unique TCRs from HLA-typed donors.

On this clone: As yet, its antigen is unknown.

Findings of the study overall: Analyses of presence/absence relied on an assumption of roughly uniform sequencing depth across donors.

This CDR3 comprises 13 residues. CDR1 is SGHNT, CDR2 YYREEE, per germline (reference sequence). J was trimmed by 7 bases and V by 4 bases; bases with no gene match: 1. Primers for the PCR totalled 60 Vbeta and 13 Jbeta. Here immunoSEQ multiplex PCR was the method, and the copy in TCRdb shows in-frame clones only, minus some. The sample contains about 200,000 clones, around three quarters of which appear only once. The V gene is TRBV5-4, the J gene TRBJ2-1, with TRBD1 identical over 11 bases. The material sequenced was PBMCs. This clonotype was obtained from a man aged 25-45 years in good health and CMV-seronegative. In DNA, the CDR3 is TGTGCCAGCAGCCGGGACAGGGGGAATGAGCAGTTCTTC. It codes for CASSRDRGNEQFF.